This TCR beta chain was captured by sequencing in a study of cytomegalovirus exposure and HLA in healthy donors. General study points: When analyzed later, a missense DCLRE1C variant was found to be linked to TCR beta V- and J-gene trimming.

With respect to this clone: Its antigen is unknown.

The PCR had 60 Vbeta and 13 Jbeta primers. The repertoire was sequenced with immunoSEQ multiplex PCR; TCRdb's copy has only in-frame clones and lacks some. The table records 200,000 to 300,000 clones, approximately 84% of them present only once. Though nominally healthy at sampling, donors likely had unrecorded immune exposures. V was pared by 2 bases and J by 7 bases, with 7 bases between. Germline V gives CDR1 SEHNR, CDR2 FQNEAQ (reference sequence). There are 12 residues in the CDR3. V usage is TRBV7-9 and J usage is TRBJ2-3; no clear D gene. The sequence came from a woman in her thirties or forties in good health and CMV-seropositive. The sequenced sample consisted of PBMCs. CDR3 coding DNA: TGTGCCAGCAGCTTAACTCCTAATACGCAGTATTTT. Protein: CASSLTPNTQYF.